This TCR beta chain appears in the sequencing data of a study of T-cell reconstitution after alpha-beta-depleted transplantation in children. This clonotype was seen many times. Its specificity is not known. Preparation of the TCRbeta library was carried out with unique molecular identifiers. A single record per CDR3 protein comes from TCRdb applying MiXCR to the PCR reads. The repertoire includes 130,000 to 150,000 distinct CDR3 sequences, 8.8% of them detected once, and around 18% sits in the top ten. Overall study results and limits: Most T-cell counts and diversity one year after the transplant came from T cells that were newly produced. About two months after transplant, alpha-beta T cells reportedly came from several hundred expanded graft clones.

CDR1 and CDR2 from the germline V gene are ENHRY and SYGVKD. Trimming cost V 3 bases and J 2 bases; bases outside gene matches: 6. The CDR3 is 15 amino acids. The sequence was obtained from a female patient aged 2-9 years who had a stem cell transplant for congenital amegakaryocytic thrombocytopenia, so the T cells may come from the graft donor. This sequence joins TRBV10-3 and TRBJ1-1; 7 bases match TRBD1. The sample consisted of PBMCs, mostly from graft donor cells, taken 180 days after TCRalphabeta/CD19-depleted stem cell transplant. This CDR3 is CAISEFGTENTEAFF. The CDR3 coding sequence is TGTGCCATCAGTGAATTCGGGACAGAAAACACTGAAGCTTTCTTT.